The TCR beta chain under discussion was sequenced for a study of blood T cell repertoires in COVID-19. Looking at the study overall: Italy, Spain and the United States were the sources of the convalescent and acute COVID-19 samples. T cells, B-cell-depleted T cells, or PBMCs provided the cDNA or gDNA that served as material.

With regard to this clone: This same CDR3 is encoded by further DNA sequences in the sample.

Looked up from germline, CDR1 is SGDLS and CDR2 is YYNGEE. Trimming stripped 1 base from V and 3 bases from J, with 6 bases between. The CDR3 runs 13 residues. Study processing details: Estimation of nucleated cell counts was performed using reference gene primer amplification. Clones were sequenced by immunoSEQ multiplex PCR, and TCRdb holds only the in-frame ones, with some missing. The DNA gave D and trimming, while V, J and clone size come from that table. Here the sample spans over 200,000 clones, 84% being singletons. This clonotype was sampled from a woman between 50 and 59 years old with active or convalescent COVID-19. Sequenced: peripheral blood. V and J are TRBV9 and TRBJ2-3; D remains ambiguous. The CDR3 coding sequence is TGTGCCAGCAGCGTAACGCGGACAGATACGCAGTATTTT. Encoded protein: CASSVTRTDTQYF.